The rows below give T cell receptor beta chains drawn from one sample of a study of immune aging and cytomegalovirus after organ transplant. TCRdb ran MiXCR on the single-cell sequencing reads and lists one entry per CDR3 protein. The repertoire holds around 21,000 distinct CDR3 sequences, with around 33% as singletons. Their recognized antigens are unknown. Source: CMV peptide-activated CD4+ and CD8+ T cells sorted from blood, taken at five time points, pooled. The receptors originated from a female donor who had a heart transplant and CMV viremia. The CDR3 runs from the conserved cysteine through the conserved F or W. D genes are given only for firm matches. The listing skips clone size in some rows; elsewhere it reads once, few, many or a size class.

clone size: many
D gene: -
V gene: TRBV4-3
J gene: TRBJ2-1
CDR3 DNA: TGCGCCAGCAGCCAAAACAGTCAAGGCAGAAATGAGCAGTTCTTC
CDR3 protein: CASSQNSQGRNEQFF

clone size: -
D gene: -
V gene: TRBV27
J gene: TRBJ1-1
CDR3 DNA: TGTGCCAGCAGTTTATCTGTAGTGAACACTGAAGCTTTCTTT
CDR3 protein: CASSLSVVNTEAFF

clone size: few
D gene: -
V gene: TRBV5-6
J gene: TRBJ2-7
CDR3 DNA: TGTGCCAGCAGCTCGACACACCGTCGAGACGAGCAGTACTTC
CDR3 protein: CASSSTHRRDEQYF

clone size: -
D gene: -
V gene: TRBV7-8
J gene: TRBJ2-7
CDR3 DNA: TGTGCCAGCAGCCGGAAACTGGGGGATTCAAACGAGCAGTACTTC
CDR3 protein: CASSRKLGDSNEQYF

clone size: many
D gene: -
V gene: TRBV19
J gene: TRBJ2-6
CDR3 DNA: TGTGCCAGTAGATTCAGTTCCTCTGGGGCCAACGTCCTGACTTTC
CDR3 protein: CASRFSSSGANVLTF

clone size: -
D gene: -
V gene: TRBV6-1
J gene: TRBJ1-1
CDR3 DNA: TGTGCCAGCAGTGAAGTGGGAAACAGCCCAGCTTTT
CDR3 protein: CASSEVGNSPAF

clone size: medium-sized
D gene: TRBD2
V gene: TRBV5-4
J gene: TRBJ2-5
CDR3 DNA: TGTGCCAGCAGCGCCGGGACTAGCGGGAGAGAGACCCAGTACTTC
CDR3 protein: CASSAGTSGRETQYF

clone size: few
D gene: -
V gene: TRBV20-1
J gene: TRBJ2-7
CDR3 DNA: TGCAGTGCTAGGGGGGACCCCCGGACGTACGAGCAGTACTTC
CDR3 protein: CSARGDPRTYEQYF

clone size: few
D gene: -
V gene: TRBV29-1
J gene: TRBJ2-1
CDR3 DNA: TGCAGCGCCAAGTCTCGGGTTCACAATGAGCAGTTCTTC
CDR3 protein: CSAKSRVHNEQFF

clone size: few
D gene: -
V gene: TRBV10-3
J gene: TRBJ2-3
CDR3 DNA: TGTGCCATCAGTGAACGAGGGAGCACAGATACGCAGTATTTT
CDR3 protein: CAISERGSTDTQYF

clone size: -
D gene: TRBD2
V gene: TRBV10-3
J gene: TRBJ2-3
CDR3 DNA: TGTGCCATCAGTGTTAGCGGGAGCACAGATACGCAGTATTTT
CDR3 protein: CAISVSGSTDTQYF

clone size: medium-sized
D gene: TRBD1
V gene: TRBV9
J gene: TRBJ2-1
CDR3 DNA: TGTGCCAGCAGCGTAGGGCAGGGGGCGTACAATGAGCAGTTCTTC
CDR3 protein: CASSVGQGAYNEQFF

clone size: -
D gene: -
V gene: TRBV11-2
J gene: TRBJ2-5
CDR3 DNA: TGTGCCAGCAGCCCGCCCGGAACTAGTCAAGAGACCCGGTACTTC
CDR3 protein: CASSPPGTSQETRYF

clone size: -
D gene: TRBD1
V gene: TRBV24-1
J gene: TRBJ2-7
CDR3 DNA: TGTGCCACCAGTGACGGGACAGGGATGAGGGAGCAGTACTTC
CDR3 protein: CATSDGTGMREQYF

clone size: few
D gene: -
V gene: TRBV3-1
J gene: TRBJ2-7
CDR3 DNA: TGTGCCAGCAGCCAAGATCCGACCGTCCACGAGCAGTACTTC
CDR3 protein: CASSQDPTVHEQYF

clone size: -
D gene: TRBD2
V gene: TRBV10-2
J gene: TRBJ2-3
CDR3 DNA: TGCGCCAGCAAGCGCGGGAGCGGCACAGATACGCAGTATTTT
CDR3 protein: CASKRGSGTDTQYF

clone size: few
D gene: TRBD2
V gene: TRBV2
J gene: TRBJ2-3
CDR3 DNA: TGTGCCAGCAGTGAACTTAGCGGGGGTCCTAGCACAGATACGCAGTATTTT
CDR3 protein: CASSELSGGPSTDTQYF

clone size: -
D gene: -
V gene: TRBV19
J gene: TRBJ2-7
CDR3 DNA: TGTGCCAGTAGTTCGGGGACGCGAGACTACGAGCGGTACTTC
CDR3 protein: CASSSGTRDYERYF

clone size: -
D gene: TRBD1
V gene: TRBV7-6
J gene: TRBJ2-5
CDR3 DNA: TGTGCCAGCAGCATAGACAGGGGGCAAGAGACCCAGTACTTC
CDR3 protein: CASSIDRGQETQYF

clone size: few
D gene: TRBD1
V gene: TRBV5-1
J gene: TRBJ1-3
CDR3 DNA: TGCGCCAGCAGCCCTCAGGGGGTTGCTGGAAACACCATATATTTT
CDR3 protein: CASSPQGVAGNTIYF

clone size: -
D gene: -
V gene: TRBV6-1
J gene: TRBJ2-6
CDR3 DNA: TGTGCCAGCAGTGAAGAAGGTTCAGGGGCCAACGTCCTGACTTTC
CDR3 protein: CASSEEGSGANVLTF

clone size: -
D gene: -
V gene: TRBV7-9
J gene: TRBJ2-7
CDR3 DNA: TGTGTCAGCAGCTCTGGGATCTCCCACGAGCGGTACTTC
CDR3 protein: CVSSSGISHERYF

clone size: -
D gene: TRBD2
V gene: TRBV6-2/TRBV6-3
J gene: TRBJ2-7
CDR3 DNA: TGTGCCAGCACCGGGCGGGAGCTCGGCGAGCAGTACTTC
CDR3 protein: CASTGRELGEQYF

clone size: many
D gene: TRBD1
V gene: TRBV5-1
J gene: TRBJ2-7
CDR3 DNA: TGCGCCAGCAGCTTGGAGGGGACAGGGGGTGGTTTAAGCGAGCAGTACTTC
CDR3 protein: CASSLEGTGGGLSEQYF

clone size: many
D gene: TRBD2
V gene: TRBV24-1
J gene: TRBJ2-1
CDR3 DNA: TGTGCCACCGGTATTAGCGGGATGGGCTCCTACAATGAGCAGTTCTTC
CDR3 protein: CATGISGMGSYNEQFF

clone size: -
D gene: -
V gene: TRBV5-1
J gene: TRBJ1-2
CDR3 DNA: TGCGCCAGCAGCTTGGCCGGGACTAACTATGGCTACACCTTC
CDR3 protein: CASSLAGTNYGYTF

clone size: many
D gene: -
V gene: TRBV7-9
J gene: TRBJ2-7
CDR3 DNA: TGTGCCAGCAGCTTTCTGGGCTCCTACGAGCAGTACTTC
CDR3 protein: CASSFLGSYEQYF

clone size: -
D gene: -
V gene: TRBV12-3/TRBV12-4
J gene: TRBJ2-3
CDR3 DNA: TGTGCCAGCAGTTTAGTACCCCTACCCACGGGCCCTAGCACAGATACGCAGTATTTT
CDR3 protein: CASSLVPLPTGPSTDTQYF

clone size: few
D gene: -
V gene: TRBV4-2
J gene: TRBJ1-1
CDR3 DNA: TGTGCCAGCACGTGGGACGGGGACGTTGAAGCTTTCTTT
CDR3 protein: CASTWDGDVEAFF

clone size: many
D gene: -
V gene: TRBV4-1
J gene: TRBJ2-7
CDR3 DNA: TGCGCCAGCAGCCAAGTTCAGGGGGAGCAGTACTTC
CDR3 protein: CASSQVQGEQYF

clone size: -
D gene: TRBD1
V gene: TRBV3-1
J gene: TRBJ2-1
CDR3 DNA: TGTGCCAGCAGCCAAGTACCGGGACAGGGGGCCATTGAGCAGTTCTTC
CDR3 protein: CASSQVPGQGAIEQFF

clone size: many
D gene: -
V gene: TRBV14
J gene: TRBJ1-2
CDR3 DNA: TGTGCCAGCAGCCTTATTCAAAACTATGGCTACACCTTC
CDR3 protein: CASSLIQNYGYTF

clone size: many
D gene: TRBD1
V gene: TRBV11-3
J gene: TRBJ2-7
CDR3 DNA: TGTGCCAGCAGCCAATCTACAGGGGGCTACGAGCAGTACTTC
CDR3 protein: CASSQSTGGYEQYF

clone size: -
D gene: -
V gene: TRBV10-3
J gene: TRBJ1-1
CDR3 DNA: TGTGCCATCAGTGAATCCTTGGGGATGAACACTGAAGCTTCCTTT
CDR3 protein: CAISESLGMNTEASF

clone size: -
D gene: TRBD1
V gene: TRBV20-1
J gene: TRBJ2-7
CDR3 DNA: TGCAGTGCTAGACCTCGGACAGGGGGCTCGTACGAGCAGTACTTC
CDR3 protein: CSARPRTGGSYEQYF

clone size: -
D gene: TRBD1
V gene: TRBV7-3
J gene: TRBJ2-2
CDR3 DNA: TGTGCCAGCAGGCGGACAGGGGGCGACACCGGGGAGCTGTTTTTT
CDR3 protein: CASRRTGGDTGELFF

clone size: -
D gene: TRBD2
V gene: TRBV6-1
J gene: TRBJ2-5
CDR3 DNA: TGTGCCAGCAGTACCCAGGGAGGGGAGACCCAGTACTTC
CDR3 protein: CASSTQGGETQYF

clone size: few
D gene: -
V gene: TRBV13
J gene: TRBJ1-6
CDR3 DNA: TGTGCCAGCAGCTCCAACAGGAATTCACCCCTCCACTTT
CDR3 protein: CASSSNRNSPLHF

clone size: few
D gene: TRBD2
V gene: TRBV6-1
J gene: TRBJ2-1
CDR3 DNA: TGTGCCAGCTGCAGCGGGACTACACGTTTCGATGAGCAGTTCTTC
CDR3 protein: CASCSGTTRFDEQFF

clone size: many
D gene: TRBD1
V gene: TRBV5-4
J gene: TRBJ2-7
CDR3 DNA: TGTGCCAGCAGCTCCGGGGGGACAGGGGTCTACGAGCAGTACTTC
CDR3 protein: CASSSGGTGVYEQYF

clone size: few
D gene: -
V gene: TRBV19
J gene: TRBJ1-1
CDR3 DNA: TGTGCCAGCTTGGATCCGGGACGTAGCACTGAAGCTTTCTTT
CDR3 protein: CASLDPGRSTEAFF

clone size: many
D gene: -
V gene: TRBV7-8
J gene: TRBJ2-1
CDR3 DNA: TGTGCCAGCAGCTTAGGTCTCGGACGGAGCTCCTACAATGAGCAGTTCTTC
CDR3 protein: CASSLGLGRSSYNEQFF